This T cell receptor beta chain came from a study of post-analysis software for immune sequencing data. Whole-study context: In terms of disease course, relapsing-remitting, secondary progressive and progressive-relapsing multiple sclerosis were included. Findings and limits, study-wide: When the samples were clustered directly with F measure, those that had been prepared in the same batch showed strong co-clustering. Patients used about five TRBV segments, including TRBV5-6, TRBV5-1 and TRBV20-1, more often than controls. Compared with controls, patients showed significantly lower normalized Chao1 diversity.

In the case of this clonotype: Antigen: not known.

This CDR3 comprises 13 residues. Germline V lookup: CDR1 DFQATT, CDR2 SNEGSKA (reference sequence). V shed 0 bases and J shed 11 bases, with 17 bases lying between them. TCR beta libraries were prepared from cDNA with unique molecular identifiers. T cells numbering about 0.85 to 11 million yielded some 520,000 cDNA molecules. TCRdb reprocessed the PCR reads via MiXCR and lists one record per CDR3 protein. Of 450,000 to 650,000 distinct CDR3 sequences listed, around 47% are singletons. Sequenced material: blood. This rearrangement joins TRBV20-1 to TRBJ2-7, with D perhaps being TRBD1 or TRBD2 (5 bases each). This TCR was recovered from a girl aged 10-17 years with multiple sclerosis. The CDR3, as DNA: TGCAGTGCTAGAGATCCCGGGGCCTCACGGGAGTACTTC. Amino acid sequence: CSARDPGASREYF.